This T cell receptor (beta chain) was captured by sequencing in a study of cytomegalovirus exposure and HLA in healthy donors (TCRdb year 2017). Background for the entire study: According to a later analysis, the approximately 120 validation repertoires were produced on the same platform as the approximately 690 repertoires of the first cohort. The study was designed to test whether signatures of past pathogen exposure could be identified by cataloging public T cell receptors. Along with the roughly 670-subject first cohort, a separate validation cohort of over 90 different subjects was used. To predict cytomegalovirus infection status, the study brought together high-throughput TCR immunosequencing, statistical association of individual TCRs with disease status, and machine learning. Beyond this particular receptor, the publication reports: The authors suggested that the approach could potentially be extended to other disease states and immunological phenotypes. In vitro tests confirmed that three of the cytomegalovirus-associated TCR beta chains recognize cytomegalovirus antigens. While some public TCRs were present in many individuals, most TCR sequences turned up only very rarely across donors. A later analysis lacked HLA typing for the validation cohort, so it scored co-occurrence in that cohort across all 120 repertoires. A later analysis found that TCRs clustered in the first cohort also tended to co-occur in the 120 validation repertoires, with 94% of cluster scores above 0. The study gave a list of under 200 TCR beta chains associated with cytomegalovirus. Cytomegalovirus status was reported to be diagnosed by the classifier with high specificity and sensitivity in both the original and validation cohorts.

From the germline V gene, CDR1 is SGHRS and CDR2 is YFSETQ. The CDR3 goes from the cysteine to the phenylalanine over 14 residues. The retained sequence is limited to the CDR3, 42 bases, with the frame set at the first base. Clipping removes 4 bases from V and 8 bases from J, with 5 as the unmatched junction base count. The library was obtained by the immunoSEQ multiplex PCR assay. From the authors' description of their analysis: A statistical classification framework was built to diagnose cytomegalovirus status from the catalog of TCR beta chain sequences. TCRdb took over this immuneACCESS table, retaining in-frame rearrangements with V and J assigned. Such tables are incomplete; in checked studies, under half of the missing clones stem from an unresolved V gene, and the remainder is unexplained. The V and J calls and the clone size are those of that table, but D and trimming were determined from the DNA. The sample contains 100,000 to 150,000 clones, about 91% of them found a single time. Together, the top ten hold roughly 1.2% of the sample.

Donors formed part of the validation cohort, which comprised some 120 subjects and was distinct from the first cohort of under 750 subjects. Points on this clone: Its antigen has not been determined. Per-base qualities were not stored, and no clone one base away is much larger.

This chain is built from TRBV5-1 and TRBJ1-6, with 8 middle bases fitting TRBD1. The sample was PBMCs. The clonotype was recovered from a woman between 18 and 29 years old in good health and CMV-seronegative. The CDR3 is CASSPQGVDSPLHF. The nucleotide sequence reads as follows: TGCGCCAGCAGCCCACAGGGGGTGGATTCACCCCTCCACTTT.